This TCR beta chain was captured by sequencing in a study of blood T cell repertoires in COVID-19. In the study overall: Some COVID-19 samples were acute and others convalescent; all came from the United States, Italy and Spain.

Germline-derived CDR1 and CDR2 are SNHLY and FYNNEI. The J segment lost 2 bases and the V segment lost 5 bases, leaving 5 bases of the junction unmatched. This CDR3 is built from 14 residues. This table comes from immunoSEQ multiplex PCR, and its TCRdb copy is limited to in-frame clones, with some not included. The table records about 140,000 clones, 84% of them present only once. Participant age was about 18 to 89 years, and participants resided in roughly 25 US areas. The clonotype comes from a middle-aged man with acute COVID-19. This chain uses TRBV2 with TRBJ2-5; 7 bases line up with TRBD1. Sequencing was carried out using PBMCs or T cells enriched from blood (not recorded which). The CDR3 coding sequence is TGTGCCAGCAGTCCCGGGACAGATCAAGAGACCCAGTACTTC. Protein sequence: CASSPGTDQETQYF.